This TCR beta chain was found in a study of CXCR4 blockade with PD-1 therapy in pancreatic cancer. The repertoire was sequenced with immunoSEQ multiplex PCR; TCRdb's copy has only in-frame clones and lacks some. The repertoire has roughly 870 clones, roughly 39% of them found once; the top ten carry 12%. Germline loops: CDR1 KGHSH, CDR2 LQKENI. Trimming took off 6 bases at V and 5 bases at J, with 10 bases between the two ends. The CDR3 extends over 12 amino acids. V is TRBV18 and J is TRBJ2-5; unclear D gene. Sequenced input: tumor tissue. This sequence originates from a human donor with pancreatic ductal adenocarcinoma. CDR3 protein: CASSQNGETQYF. The CDR3 DNA reads as TGTGCCAGCTCCCAAAATGGGGAGACCCAGTACTTC. The entire variable domain, with the rest obtained from reference TRBV18 and TRBJ2-5, is as follows: NAGVMQNPRHLVRRRGQEARLRCSPMKGHSHVYWYRQLPEEGLKFMVYLQKENIIDESGMPKERFSAEFPKEGPSILRIQQVVRGDSAAYFCASSQNGETQYFGPGTRLLVL.